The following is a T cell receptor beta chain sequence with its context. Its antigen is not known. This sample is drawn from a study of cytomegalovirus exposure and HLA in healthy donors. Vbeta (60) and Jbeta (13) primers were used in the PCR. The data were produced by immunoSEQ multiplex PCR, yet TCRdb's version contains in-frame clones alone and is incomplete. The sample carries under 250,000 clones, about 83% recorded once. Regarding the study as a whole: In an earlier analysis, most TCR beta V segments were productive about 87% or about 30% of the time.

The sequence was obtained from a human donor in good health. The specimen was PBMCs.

The CDR3 spells CASSKPGTRDTDTQYF. The CDR3 DNA sequence: TGTGCCAGCAGCAAACCCGGAACGCGGGACACAGATACGCAGTATTTT. The chain uses TRBV21-1 and TRBJ2-3; TRBD2 is the table's D call, not checked against the DNA. TRBV21-1 is marked as a pseudogene. The CDR3 has 16 residues.